This TCR beta chain was identified in a study of identical twins. Study outcomes and limitations: Compared with unrelated sharing, twin-shared out-of-frame alpha sequences had more low-probability sequences. It was cross-sectional statistical analysis, not following the same donors, that the conclusions relied on. Invariant cells of the MAIT and iNKT types might have partly distorted the zero-insertion analyses.

It was template switching that added a universal primer site, and there were unique molecular identifiers on the cDNA. TCRdb re-called the 5' RACE reads through MiXCR, storing one row per CDR3 protein. The table has about 700,000 distinct CDR3 sequences, less than 10% seen once; the top ten hold around 0.98%. Comments on this clonotype: Its antigen is still unknown.

These data were also filed under a second study, of yellow fever vaccine responses in identical twins.

The sample taken for sequencing was PBMCs. This clonotype originated in a young woman in good health.

CDR3 sequence (DNA): TGTGCCAGCAGCTTAGCGAGCGGGCTAGCGGGGACTCACGTGGGTACGCAGTATTTT. It specifies CASSLASGLAGTHVGTQYF. The chain has TRBV7-2 and TRBJ2-3, with 9 bases that match TRBD2. The CDR3 runs to 19 residues. The V segment lost 0 bases and the J segment 8 bases; nucleotides outside the gene matches: 18. Germline V gene data show CDR1 as SGHTA and CDR2 as FQGNSA.